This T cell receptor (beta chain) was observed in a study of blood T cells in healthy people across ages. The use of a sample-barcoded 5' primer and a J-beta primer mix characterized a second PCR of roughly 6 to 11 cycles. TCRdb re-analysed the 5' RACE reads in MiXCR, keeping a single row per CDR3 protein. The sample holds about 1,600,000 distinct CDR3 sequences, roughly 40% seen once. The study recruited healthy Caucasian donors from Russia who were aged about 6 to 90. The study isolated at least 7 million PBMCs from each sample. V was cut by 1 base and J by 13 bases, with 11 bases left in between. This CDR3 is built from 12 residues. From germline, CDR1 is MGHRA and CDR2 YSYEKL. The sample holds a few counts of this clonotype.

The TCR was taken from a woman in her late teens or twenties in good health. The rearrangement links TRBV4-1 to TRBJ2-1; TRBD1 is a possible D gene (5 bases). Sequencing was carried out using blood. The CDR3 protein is CASSQGGMGQFF. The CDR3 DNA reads TGCGCCAGCAGCCAAGGGGGCATGGGACAGTTCTTC.